Presented here are 16 T cell receptor beta chains from one specimen sequenced in a study of blood T cell repertoires in COVID-19. Sequencing used immunoSEQ multiplex PCR; TCRdb keeps in-frame clones, though not all of them. The data show more than 65,000 clones, with roughly 87% seen just once and under 10% held by the top ten. The sample taken for sequencing was peripheral blood. These TCRs come from a man aged 50-59 years with acute or convalescent COVID-19.

The CDR3 sequence: CASSQQGDGNTIYF. The CDR3 DNA reads TGTGCCAGCAGCCAACAGGGGGATGGAAACACCATATATTTT. This chain uses TRBV3-1 (or the pseudogene TRBV3-2) with TRBJ1-3; TRBD1 matches at 7 bases. With 2 bases clipped from V and 3 bases from J, the junction kept 1 base outside the gene matches. This CDR3 contains 14 residues. Germline V gene lookup returns CDR1 LGHDT and CDR2 YNNKEL (reference sequence).

The chain is built from TRBV9 and TRBJ2-1; 11 bases match TRBD2. Per the germline V gene, CDR1 is SGDLS and CDR2 is YYNGEE. With V trimmed by 4 bases and J by 7 bases, 13 bases remained unmatched. The CDR3 runs 17 residues. In DNA, the CDR3 is TGTGCCAGCAGCCCCCGGGGGAGGGCTAGCGGGGGGAATGAGCAGTTCTTC. Residues: CASSPRGRASGGNEQFF.

The V call is TRBV30, the J call TRBJ1-2; D is perhaps TRBD1 (5 bases). V lost 3 bases and J 7 bases, leaving 9 bases between the germline ends. Germline-derived CDR1 and CDR2 are GTSNPN and SVGIG (reference sequence). This CDR3 has 11 residues. Written as DNA, the CDR3 is TGTGCCTGGAGCCATACAGGTGGCTACACCTTC. Translation: CAWSHTGGYTF.

This clone showed up just once. V and J are TRBV6-2 or TRBV6-3 and TRBJ1-5; 8 bases are shared with TRBD1. Germline V CDR1 and CDR2: MNHEY, SVGEGT. There are 14 residues in the CDR3. V was clipped by 6 bases and J by 2 bases; unmatched bases: 3. CDR3 amino acids: CASSMTGGNQPQHF. As DNA, the CDR3 is TGTGCCAGCAGCATGACAGGGGGCAATCAGCCCCAGCATTTT.

This clone was picked up one time. The chain is built from TRBV5-1 and TRBJ1-5; no clear D. Per germline, CDR1 SGHRS and CDR2 YFSETQ. The CDR3 covers 13 residues. The ends were cut back, 2 bases at V and 1 base at J, with 4 bases in the middle. CDR3 nucleotide sequence: TGCGCCAGCAGCTTCGGGAGCAATCAGCCCCAGCATTTT. Translating gives CASSFGSNQPQHF.

The chain recombines TRBV3-1 (or the pseudogene TRBV3-2) with TRBJ2-5; 9 bases fit TRBD2. The J segment lost 3 bases and the V segment lost 4 bases, leaving 3 bases of the junction unmatched. CDR3 length: 14 residues. The germline gives CDR1 LGHDT, CDR2 YNNKEL (reference sequence). CDR3: CASSLGGGEETQYF. DNA for the CDR3: TGTGCCAGCAGCCTTGGCGGGGGGGAAGAGACCCAGTACTTC.

This clone was detected only once. The V gene is TRBV30, the J gene TRBJ2-2; D perhaps matches TRBD1 (6 bases). The CDR3 loop spans 15 amino acids. The germline gives CDR1 GTSNPN, CDR2 SVGIG (reference sequence). The germline V and J ends were trimmed by 4 bases and 1 base, with 13 bases remaining between them. The CDR3 DNA sequence: TGTGCCTGGAACCTTAGGGGGAGGAACACCGGGGAGCTGTTTTTT. Residues: CAWNLRGRNTGELFF.

This clone was seen a single time. The chain combines TRBV27 with TRBJ1-2, with a tentative D call TRBD1 (6 bases). Germline CDR1 and CDR2: MNHEY and SMNVEV (reference sequence). Trimming took off 2 bases at V and 9 bases at J, with 19 bases between the two ends. This CDR3 is 15 amino acids long. The CDR3 sequence is CASSLAWTDIMSYTF. The CDR3 DNA is TGTGCCAGCAGTTTAGCTTGGACAGACATCATGAGCTACACCTTC.

The genes are TRBV9 and TRBJ2-1; no clear D gene. The CDR3 loop spans 15 amino acids. The V gene lost 0 bases and the J gene lost 2 bases, with 9 bases spanning the gap. Germline loops: CDR1 SGDLS, CDR2 YYNGEE. CDR3 bases: TGTGCCAGCAGCGTAGCAGGCTTTACCTACAATGAGCAGTTCTTC. It is translated as CASSVAGFTYNEQFF.

The V call is TRBV2, the J call TRBJ1-5; a possible D gene is TRBD1 (6 bases). The germline V gene encodes CDR1 SNHLY and CDR2 FYNNEI. V was cut by 6 bases and J by 1 base, with 10 bases left in between. This CDR3 region has 14 residues. The CDR3 bases are TGTGCCAGCAGAGTACAGGGAAGCAATCAGCCCCAGCATTTT. Protein sequence: CASRVQGSNQPQHF. Filled out from reference TRBV2 and TRBJ1-5, the complete variable domain reads EPEVTQTPSHQVTQMGQEVILRCVPISNHLYFYWYRQILGQKVEFLVSFYNNEISEKSEIFDDQFSVERPDGSNFTLKIRSTKLEDSAMYFCASRVQGSNQPQHFGDGTRLSIL.

This clone was picked up a small number of times. V and J are TRBV2 and TRBJ2-2; the D is unclear. The CDR3 length is 15 residues. Germline loops: CDR1 SNHLY, CDR2 FYNNEI. The V end was cut by 1 base, the J end by 8 bases, with 14 bases between. CDR3 region: CASSEEEMPRGELFF. CDR3 sequence (DNA): TGTGCCAGCAGTGAAGAGGAGATGCCGAGGGGGGAGCTGTTTTTT.

The rearrangement links TRBV6-6 to TRBJ1-2, with TRBD1 matching 11 bases. Germline CDR1 MNHNY, CDR2 SVGAGI (reference sequence). The CDR3 runs 15 residues. The junction had 7 bases not matched to a gene; V was cut back by 5 bases and J by 5 bases. The CDR3 reads CASSPEDRGPYGYTF. The DNA of the CDR3 is TGTGCCAGCAGTCCCGAGGACAGGGGGCCATATGGCTACACCTTC.

This chain uses TRBV5-5 with TRBJ2-7; possible D gene TRBD1, 6 bases. The V and J ends lost 0 bases and 3 bases respectively, with 13 bases between them. The CDR3 covers 15 residues. From germline, CDR1 is SGHKS and CDR2 YYEKEE (reference sequence). The CDR3 spells CASSLGEQGYYEQYF. The CDR3 DNA follows: TGTGCCAGCAGCTTGGGGGAACAGGGTTACTACGAGCAGTACTTC.

The chain links TRBV7-8 to TRBJ2-5, with TRBD2 as a possible D gene (5 bases). The germline V gene has CDR1 SGHVS and CDR2 FQNEAQ. V was trimmed by 3 bases and J by 2 bases, leaving 10 bases between them. The CDR3 consists of 14 residues. The CDR3 DNA sequence: TGTGCCAGCAGCTTCGGACTCCTACAAGAGACCCAGTACTTC. It specifies CASSFGLLQETQYF.

The chain joins TRBV7-9 to TRBJ1-2; possible D gene TRBD1, 5 bases. Germline CDR1 reads SEHNR; CDR2 reads FQNEAQ (reference sequence). V lost 5 bases to trimming and J lost 2 bases, with 18 bases between them. The CDR3 has 16 amino acids. This CDR3 reads CASSPEGAGRNYGYTF. Written as DNA, the CDR3 is TGTGCCAGCAGCCCCGAAGGGGCAGGCCGAAACTATGGCTACACCTTC. The variable domain in full, with the rest retrieved from reference TRBV7-9 and TRBJ1-2, is DTGVSQNPRHKITKRGQNVTFRCDPISEHNRLYWYRQTLGQGPEFLTYFQNEAQLEKSRLLSDRFSAERPKGSFSTLEIQRTEQGDSAMYLCASSPEGAGRNYGYTFGSGTRLTVV.

This sequence joins TRBV19 and TRBJ2-2; TRBD1 agrees at 8 bases. This CDR3 is built from 15 residues. The junction had 10 bases not matched to a gene; V was cut back by 7 bases and J by 6 bases. Germline-derived CDR1 and CDR2 are LNHDA and SQIVND (reference sequence). The CDR3 DNA is TGTGCCAGTATTAGCAGGGGGCCCGGGGCCGGGGAGCTGTTTTTT. The encoded protein is CASISRGPGAGELFF. Complete variable domain (other parts from reference TRBV19 and TRBJ2-2): DGGITQSPKYLFRKEGQNVTLSCEQNLNHDAMYWYRQDPGQGLRLIYYSQIVNDFQKGDIAEGYSVSREKKESFPLTVTSAQKNPTAFYLCASISRGPGAGELFFGEGSRLTVL.